This T cell receptor beta chain emerged from a study of blood T cell repertoires in COVID-19. V lost 3 bases and J 2 bases, leaving 11 bases between the germline ends. CDR1 is GTSNPN and CDR2 is SVGIG in the germline V gene (reference sequence). CDR3 size: 13 residues. The repertoire was sequenced with immunoSEQ multiplex PCR; TCRdb's copy has only in-frame clones and lacks some. Here the sample spans 400,000 to 450,000 clones, roughly 88% being singletons. This chain connects TRBV30 to TRBJ2-7; possibly TRBD2 for D (5 bases). Sequenced: peripheral blood. This TCR came from a woman in her 50s with COVID-19, enrolled during active disease. For the CDR3, the DNA is TGTGCCTGGAGAACAGCGGCGCCCTACGAGCAGTACTTC. Its translation is CAWRTAAPYEQYF.